This entry is about one T cell receptor (beta chain). Trimming cost V 7 bases and J 8 bases; bases outside gene matches: 3. CDR1 and CDR2 (germline): SQVTM, ANQGSEA. The CDR3 has 12 residues. The sample comes from a study of cytomegalovirus exposure and HLA in healthy donors. The PCR was carried out with 60 Vbeta primers and 13 Jbeta primers. TCRdb keeps only in-frame clones here, not all; method: immunoSEQ multiplex PCR. The sample comprises about 100,000 clones, 65% to 75% of which are singletons, and roughly a tenth rests with the top ten. This TCR was sampled from a man aged 40-50 years in good health and CMV-seropositive. The sample taken for sequencing was PBMCs. The chain employs TRBV29-1 and TRBJ2-2, with 11 bases aligning to TRBD2. The CDR3 reads CSALAGGGELFF. CDR3 DNA: TGCAGCGCCCTAGCGGGAGGTGGGGAGCTGTTTTTT.